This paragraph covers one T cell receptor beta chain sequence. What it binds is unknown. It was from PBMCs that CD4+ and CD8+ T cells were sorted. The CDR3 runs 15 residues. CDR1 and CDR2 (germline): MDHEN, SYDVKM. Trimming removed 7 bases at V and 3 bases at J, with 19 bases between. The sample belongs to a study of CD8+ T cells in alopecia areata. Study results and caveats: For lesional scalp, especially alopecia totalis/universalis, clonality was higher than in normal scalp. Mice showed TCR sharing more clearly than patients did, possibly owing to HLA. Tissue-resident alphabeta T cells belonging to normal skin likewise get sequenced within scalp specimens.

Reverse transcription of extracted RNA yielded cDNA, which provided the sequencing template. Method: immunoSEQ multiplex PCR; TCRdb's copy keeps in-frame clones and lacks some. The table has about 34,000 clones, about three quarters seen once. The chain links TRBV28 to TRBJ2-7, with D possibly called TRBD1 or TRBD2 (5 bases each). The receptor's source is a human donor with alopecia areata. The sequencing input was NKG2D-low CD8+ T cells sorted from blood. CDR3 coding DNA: TGTGCCAGCAAGGGGTTAGGGACCGTTAGCTACGAGCAGTACTTC. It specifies CASKGLGTVSYEQYF.